These 23 T cell receptor beta chains share one sample of origin, sequenced in a study of graft-versus-host responses after intestinal transplantation. The protocol was immunoSEQ multiplex PCR, while the TCRdb copy is restricted to in-frame clones and leaves out a portion. The data contain about 57,000 clones, about 90% of them seen just once; the ten biggest clones take up around 1.5%. Sequencing was performed on PBMCs, taken 26 days after transplant. These receptors were collected from a human patient who received an intestinal transplant, so some T cells may come from the graft donor.

The V call is TRBV5-6, the J call TRBJ1-1; the D gene is possibly TRBD1 (5 bases). V was pared by 1 base and J by 4 bases, with 8 bases between. Per the germline V gene, CDR1 is SGHDT and CDR2 is YYEEEE. This CDR3 region has 13 residues. CDR3 loop: CASSLWGGTEAFF. DNA of the CDR3: TGTGCCAGCAGCTTGTGGGGGGGCACTGAAGCTTTCTTT.

The chain joins TRBV5-6 to TRBJ2-5, with 10 positions matching TRBD2. With 1 base clipped from V and 4 bases from J, the junction kept 13 bases outside the gene matches. Per germline, CDR1 SGHDT and CDR2 YYEEEE. This CDR3 has 18 residues. The CDR3 here is CASSLWASGGLRAETQYF. The CDR3 nucleotides are TGTGCCAGCAGCTTGTGGGCTAGCGGGGGTCTGCGGGCAGAGACCCAGTACTTC.

This chain connects TRBV27 to TRBJ1-5; TRBD1 matches at 11 bases. The CDR3 covers 15 residues. J was trimmed by 4 bases and V by 6 bases; bases with no gene match: 5. Looked up from germline, CDR1 is MNHEY and CDR2 is SMNVEV (reference sequence). CDR3 sequence (DNA): TGTGCCAGCAGCCAGGGGACAGGGGGAAATCAGCCCCAGCATTTT. It translates to CASSQGTGGNQPQHF.

V is TRBV4-1 and J is TRBJ1-1, with D possibly being TRBD1 (5 bases). CDR3 length equals 15 residues. Germline V gene lookup returns CDR1 MGHRA and CDR2 YSYEKL. V was trimmed by 0 bases and J by 5 bases, leaving 13 bases between them. The CDR3 here is CASSQDQGVGTEAFF. CDR3 bases: TGCGCCAGCAGCCAAGATCAGGGTGTAGGGACTGAAGCTTTCTTT.

The rearrangement uses TRBV28 and TRBJ2-7, with a tentative D call TRBD1 (5 bases). V gave up 5 bases and J gave up 2 bases, with 13 bases separating them. Germline CDR1 is MDHEN and CDR2 is SYDVKM. This CDR3 contains 14 residues. The CDR3 DNA sequence: TGTGCCAGCAGTAGGGTTGGGGCCGCCTACGAGCAGTACTTC. It yields the protein CASSRVGAAYEQYF. The full variable domain, in which reference TRBV28 and TRBJ2-7 provide the parts outside the CDR3, is DVKVTQSSRYLVKRTGEKVFLECVQDMDHENMFWYRQDPGLGLRLIYFSYDVKMKEKGDIPEGYSVSREKKERFSLILESASTNQTSMYLCASSRVGAAYEQYFGPGTRLTVT.

The chain is built from TRBV7-2 and TRBJ2-1, with 9 positions matching TRBD1. Trimming at V came to 3 bases and at J to 4 bases, leaving 7 bases not matched to a gene. The V gene's germline CDR1 is SGHTA and CDR2 FQGNSA. The CDR3 covers 16 residues. In nucleotides, the CDR3 is TGTGCCAGCAGCTTGATGGGGACAGGGAGATACAATGAGCAGTTCTTC. Residues: CASSLMGTGRYNEQFF.

The chain combines TRBV5-1 with TRBJ2-5; D not certain. This CDR3 region has 11 residues. Germline V gives CDR1 SGHRS, CDR2 YFSETQ. The V end was cut by 4 bases, the J end by 2 bases, with 3 bases between. The CDR3 region has the DNA TGCGCCAGCAGCCTACAAGAGACCCAGTACTTC. It codes for CASSLQETQYF.

A single count supports this clone. V gene TRBV27 combines with J gene TRBJ1-2; D possibly corresponds to TRBD1 (6 bases). This CDR3 is built from 13 residues. Germline CDR1 is MNHEY and CDR2 is SMNVEV (reference sequence). Trimming removed 10 bases at V and 8 bases at J, with 20 bases between. As DNA, the CDR3 is TGTGCCACTTCGGGGGGCAACCGAGGCGGCTACACCTTC. Protein: CATSGGNRGGYTF.

This CDR3 reads CSGGGVTDTQYF. The CDR3 DNA reads TGCAGCGGGGGGGGCGTAACAGATACGCAGTATTTT. The gene calls are TRBV29-1 and TRBJ2-3, with a tentative D call TRBD2 (7 bases). Looked up from germline, CDR1 is SQVTM and CDR2 is ANQGSEA. This CDR3 has 12 residues. V lost 7 bases and J lost 3, with 11 bases in between.

The chain carries TRBV23-1 and TRBJ2-5, with 7 bases aligning to TRBD2. TRBV23-1 is treated as an ORF (open reading frame) with a function not yet certain. The CDR3 is 15 amino acids. V shed 2 bases, J shed 0 bases, and the junction held 3 bases outside the gene matches. The CDR3 DNA reads as TGCGCCAGCAGTCAAAGCGGGGTTCACCAAGAGACCCAGTACTTC. Translation gives CASSQSGVHQETQYF.

The chain links TRBV19 to TRBJ2-7, with 7 positions matching TRBD2. Unmatched junction bases numbered 1, after V lost 5 bases and J lost 0 bases. Germline CDR1 reads LNHDA; CDR2 reads SQIVND (reference sequence). This CDR3 is built from 13 residues. The CDR3: CASSRTSSYEQYF. The CDR3 DNA follows: TGTGCCAGTAGTCGGACTAGCTCCTACGAGCAGTACTTC.

The genes are TRBV19 and TRBJ1-6; 7 positions agree with TRBD1. CDR3 size: 14 residues. Germline lookup yields CDR1 LNHDA and CDR2 SQIVND (reference sequence). With V trimmed by 5 bases and J by 7 bases, 5 bases remained unmatched. In DNA form, the CDR3 reads TGTGCCAGTAGTTTACAGGGGAGCAATTCACCCCTCCACTTT. It is translated as CASSLQGSNSPLHF.

This chain uses TRBV4-1 with TRBJ2-2; 12 positions match TRBD2. The CDR3 covers 16 residues. CDR1 and CDR2 from the germline V gene are MGHRA and YSYEKL. Losses at the gene ends were 4 bases for V and 4 bases for J; bases not matched to a gene: 4. DNA of the CDR3: TGCGCCAGCAGCCTGCGACTAGCGGGGGCCACCGGGGAGCTGTTTTTT. Its translation: CASSLRLAGATGELFF.

This clone has more than one count but fewer than ten. The CDR3 DNA reads as TGTGCCAGCAGTGACTCGGCGGGAGGGCACGACGAGCAGTACTTC. It specifies CASSDSAGGHDEQYF. This chain links TRBV6-1 with TRBJ2-7, with 9 bases aligning to TRBD2. With 3 bases clipped from V and 5 bases from J, the junction kept 8 bases outside the gene matches. Germline assignment: CDR1 MNHNS and CDR2 SASEGT. This CDR3 has 15 residues.

The J gene is TRBJ2-2, the V gene TRBV4-1, with D possibly being TRBD2 (6 bases). This CDR3 region has 15 residues. Per germline, CDR1 MGHRA and CDR2 YSYEKL. Trimming removed 0 bases at V and 5 bases at J, with 10 bases between. CDR3 region: CASSQEAGGTGELFF. DNA of the CDR3: TGCGCCAGCAGCCAAGAAGCGGGCGGAACCGGGGAGCTGTTTTTT.

The chain is built from TRBV20-1 and TRBJ2-1, with D unclear. Germline V gives CDR1 DFQATT, CDR2 SNEGSKA (reference sequence). V was trimmed by 7 bases and J by 4 bases, leaving 5 bases between them. The CDR3 sequence is 10 residues long. CDR3 sequence: CSGLYNEQFF. Written as DNA, the CDR3 is TGCAGTGGGCTGTACAATGAGCAGTTCTTC.

In its sample, this clone was seen once. This sequence joins TRBV11-2 and TRBJ1-2; D ambiguous. Per the germline V gene, CDR1 is SGHAT and CDR2 is FQNNGV. This CDR3 spans 15 amino acids. V lost 5 bases and J 2 bases, leaving 15 bases between the germline ends. CDR3 in DNA: TGTGCCAGCAGCGTAGGACCCGGGGTAAACTATGGCTACACCTTC. It yields the protein CASSVGPGVNYGYTF.

The V call is TRBV29-1, the J call TRBJ2-1, with TRBD2 matching over 12 bases. This CDR3 comprises 15 residues. The junction had 5 bases not matched to a gene; V was cut back by 8 bases and J by 0 bases. CDR1 SQVTM and CDR2 ANQGSEA come from the germline V gene. The CDR3 nucleotides are TGCAGCTCTTCTAGCGGGGGGGCCTCCTACAATGAGCAGTTCTTC. It translates to CSSSSGGASYNEQFF.

The CDR3 nucleotides are TGTGCCAGCAGTCGGGATTCTAATTCACCCCTCCACTTT. Its protein product is CASSRDSNSPLHF. The chain has TRBV2 and TRBJ1-6; D ambiguous. The CDR3 loop spans 13 amino acids. Germline V gene sequence: CDR1 SNHLY, CDR2 FYNNEI. V was cut by 5 bases and J by 6 bases, with 8 bases left in between.

V gene TRBV5-4 combines with J gene TRBJ1-2, with D maybe TRBD1 (5 bases). V lost 0 bases, J lost 1 base, and 7 bases lay in between. CDR1 and CDR2 from the germline V gene are SGHNT and YYREEE (reference sequence). The CDR3 extends over 14 amino acids. Here the CDR3 reads CASSLGQGNYGYTF. DNA of the CDR3: TGTGCCAGCAGCTTGGGCCAGGGTAACTATGGCTACACCTTC. The full variable domain, its missing parts supplied by reference TRBV5-4 and TRBJ1-2, is ETGVTQSPTHLIKTRGQQVTLRCSSQSGHNTVSWYQQALGQGPQFIFQYYREEENGRGNFPPRFSGLQFPNYSSELNVNALELDDSALYLCASSLGQGNYGYTFGSGTRLTVV.

The J gene is TRBJ2-3, the V gene TRBV28; D may be TRBD1 (6 bases). The germline V gene has CDR1 MDHEN and CDR2 SYDVKM. This CDR3 has 15 amino acids. Trimming cost V 5 bases and J 2 bases, with 14 bases left between them. The CDR3 bases are TGTGCCAGCAGTAGAGCGGACAGAATCACAGATACGCAGTATTTT. Translating it yields CASSRADRITDTQYF.

This clone turned up a few times. V and J are TRBV6-5 and TRBJ2-1; tentatively, D is TRBD1 (6 bases). The CDR3 totals 14 residues. The V gene lost 2 bases and the J gene lost 3 bases, with 8 bases spanning the gap. Per the germline V gene, CDR1 is MNHEY and CDR2 is SVGAGI. The CDR3 DNA sequence: TGTGCCAGCAGTTACGTACAGGGCTACAATGAGCAGTTCTTC. The encoded protein is CASSYVQGYNEQFF.

This clone was seen more than once but under ten times. The chain links TRBV5-1 to TRBJ2-3; D gene uncertain. Germline CDR1 is SGHRS and CDR2 is YFSETQ. The CDR3 runs to 14 residues. The V gene lost 0 bases and the J gene lost 2 bases, with 7 bases spanning the gap. The CDR3 region is CASSLGQITDTQYF. The CDR3 DNA reads as TGCGCCAGCAGCTTGGGGCAGATCACAGATACGCAGTATTTT.